This T cell receptor (beta chain) emerged from a study of response to subunit inactivated influenza vaccine. General observations from the study: Seasonal influenza vaccination, on each occasion, was suggested by the authors to recruit few new T cells.

The CDR3 is made up of 11 amino acids. Trimming cost V 5 bases and J 5 bases, with 10 bases left between them. Germline CDR1 DFQATT, CDR2 SNEGSKA (reference sequence). TCRdb recomputed calls from the RT-PCR reads with MiXCR, one row per CDR3 protein. The sample lists hundreds of thousands of distinct CDR3 sequences, 15% to 19% seen once, with around 10% in the top ten. Only a few counts were recorded for this clonotype. Antigen: not known. The sequence was collected from a man aged 50-60 years who received an inactivated influenza vaccine. The gene calls are TRBV20-1 and TRBJ2-7, with a tentative D call TRBD1 (5 bases). Sequencing was performed on PBMCs from blood, taken roughly 13 days after vaccination. CDR3 residues: CSAGRGHEQYF. The CDR3, as DNA: TGCAGTGCTGGTAGGGGCCACGAGCAGTACTTC.